This T cell receptor beta chain was sequenced in a study of T-cell memory formation after mild COVID-19. From the 5' RACE reads, TCRdb called clonotypes with MiXCR, one entry per CDR3 protein. The sample records 100,000 to 120,000 distinct CDR3 sequences, about a fifth being singletons. The CDR3 is 16 residues long. Germline assignment: CDR1 MNHEY and CDR2 SMNVEV (reference sequence). V was pared by 6 bases and J by 0 bases, with 18 bases between. The chain joins TRBV27 to TRBJ2-7; possibly TRBD1 for D (6 bases). The source material was PBMCs or a T cell subset sorted from them (not recorded which). The source of this sequence is a man aged 18 to 35 who had mild COVID-19 (a few samples of this study predate the infection). Cell type and time point are not known. This CDR3 reads CASSRLDRIGSYEQYF. In DNA form, the CDR3 reads TGTGCCAGCAGCCGACTCGACAGGATCGGCTCCTACGAGCAGTACTTC.